Below, 6 T cell receptor beta chains from the same sample are listed, as sequenced in a study of T cell repertoires in cytomegalovirus infection. Their specific antigens are unknown. TCRdb itself ran the reads through MiXCR, one entry per CDR3 protein. The sample shows more than 90,000 distinct CDR3 sequences, 10% of them seen only once. The specimen sequenced was PBMCs, sequenced either directly or after in vitro stimulation (not recorded which). These receptors all come from a human donor in good health (CMV status not recorded). Some clones in this sample may be carry-over from other donors' samples.

Many counts were recorded for this clonotype. V usage is TRBV7-9 and J usage is TRBJ2-5; the D gene is possibly TRBD2 (5 bases). This CDR3 is built from 16 residues. Germline CDR1 is SEHNR and CDR2 is FQNEAQ (reference sequence). V lost 4 bases to trimming and J lost 1 base, with 16 bases between them. The CDR3 here is CASSSPKSDFQETQYF. The CDR3 DNA reads as TGTGCCAGCAGCTCCCCAAAGTCGGACTTCCAAGAGACCCAGTACTTC.

The chain links TRBV6-6 to TRBJ2-1; weak D call: TRBD2 (6 bases). CDR3 length: 13 amino acids. Germline V lookup: CDR1 MNHNY, CDR2 SVGAGI (reference sequence). The CDR3 sequence is CVLLRREAREQFF. The CDR3 DNA is TGTGTTCTACTCCGAAGGGAGGCGCGTGAGCAGTTCTTC.

The rearrangement joins TRBV20-1 to TRBJ2-2; maybe TRBD2 (7 bases). This CDR3 contains 15 residues. From germline, CDR1 is DFQATT and CDR2 SNEGSKA (reference sequence). V lost 3 bases and J lost 8, with 19 bases in between. The chain's CDR3 is CSASVGGGPSGELFF. The CDR3 coding sequence is TGCAGTGCTAGCGTTGGGGGGGGGCCTTCGGGGGAGCTGTTTTTT.

The chain recombines TRBV6-6 with TRBJ2-7, with 8 positions matching TRBD2. Trimming took 0 bases from V and 7 from J; bases not matched to a gene: 11. The germline V gene has CDR1 MNHNY and CDR2 SVGAGI (reference sequence). The CDR3 loop spans 16 amino acids. The CDR3 DNA sequence: TGTGCCAGCAGTTACTCTCCAGCGGGAGAAGGGCGGGAGCAGTACTTC. It is translated as CASSYSPAGEGREQYF.

The gene calls are TRBV2 and TRBJ2-5, with 11 bases that match TRBD1. V gave up 6 bases and J gave up 4 bases; unmatched junction bases: 4. Germline CDR1 is SNHLY and CDR2 is FYNNEI. The CDR3 runs to 14 residues. The CDR3 spells CASSKGTGGETQYF. The CDR3 nucleotides are TGTGCCAGCAGCAAAGGGACAGGGGGAGAGACCCAGTACTTC. Variable domain in full (rest from reference TRBV2 and TRBJ2-5): EPEVTQTPSHQVTQMGQEVILRCVPISNHLYFYWYRQILGQKVEFLVSFYNNEISEKSEIFDDQFSVERPDGSNFTLKIRSTKLEDSAMYFCASSKGTGGETQYFGPGTRLLVL.

This clonotype showed up many times. The CDR3 here is CASSYTGTHLETQYF. Here the CDR3 DNA reads TGTGCCAGCAGCTACACCGGGACACACCTAGAGACCCAGTACTTC. The chain has TRBV5-6 and TRBJ2-5, with D possibly TRBD1 on 6 matching bases. Germline V gene lookup returns CDR1 SGHDT and CDR2 YYEEEE. The CDR3 has 15 residues. Between the trimmed V and J ends, which lost 3 bases and 4 bases, there was a span of 16 bases. Full variable domain (rest looked up from reference TRBV5-6 and TRBJ2-5): DAGVTQSPTHLIKTRGQQVTLRCSPKSGHDTVSWYQQALGQGPQFIFQYYEEEERQRGNFPDRFSGHQFPNYSSELNVNALLLGDSALYLCASSYTGTHLETQYFGPGTRLLVL.